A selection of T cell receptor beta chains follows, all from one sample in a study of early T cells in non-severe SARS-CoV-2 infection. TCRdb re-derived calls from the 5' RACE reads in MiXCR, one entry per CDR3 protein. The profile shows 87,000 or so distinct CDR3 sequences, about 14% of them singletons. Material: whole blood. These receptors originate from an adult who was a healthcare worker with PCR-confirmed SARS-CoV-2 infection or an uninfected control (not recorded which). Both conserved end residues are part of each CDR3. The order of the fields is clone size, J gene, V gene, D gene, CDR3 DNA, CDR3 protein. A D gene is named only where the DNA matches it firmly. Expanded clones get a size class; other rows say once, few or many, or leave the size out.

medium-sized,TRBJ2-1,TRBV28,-,TGTGCCAGCAGTATCTACAGGGCTTCCTACAATGAGCAGTTCTTC,CASSIYRASYNEQFF
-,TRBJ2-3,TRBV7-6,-,TGTGCCAGCAGCACGCCCGGGACACGCGGGGGCACAGATACGCAGTATTTT,CASSTPGTRGGTDTQYF
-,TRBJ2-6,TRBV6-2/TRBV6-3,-,TGTGCCAGCAGTTGGGGGTCCTCTGGGGCCAACGTCCTGACTTTC,CASSWGSSGANVLTF
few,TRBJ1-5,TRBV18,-,TGTGCCAGCTCACCACCGGCAGGGGACTTAAGGAGCAATCAGCCCCAGCATTTT,CASSPPAGDLRSNQPQHF
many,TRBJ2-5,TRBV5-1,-,TGCGCCAGCAGCCCAAATCCGGGAAGGCAAGAGACCCAGTACTTC,CASSPNPGRQETQYF
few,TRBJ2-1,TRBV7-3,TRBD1,TGTGCCAGCAGCTTCGGTGGGGGGACAGGGTCCTACAATGAGCAGTTCTTC,CASSFGGGTGSYNEQFF
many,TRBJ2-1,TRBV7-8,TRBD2,TGTGCCAGCAGCCCGGGACTAGGGGATGAGCAGTTCTTC,CASSPGLGDEQFF
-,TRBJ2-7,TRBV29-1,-,TGCAGCGTTGAAGATGGGGGGTACGAGCAGTACTTC,CSVEDGGYEQYF
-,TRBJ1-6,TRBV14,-,TGTGCCAGCAGCCAAGGTTTGGGGCCAAGTAATTCACCCCTCCACTTT,CASSQGLGPSNSPLHF
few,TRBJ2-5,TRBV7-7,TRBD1,TGTGCTAGCAGCCCCGGGACAGGGGGGGCAAAGACCCAGTACTTC,CASSPGTGGAKTQYF
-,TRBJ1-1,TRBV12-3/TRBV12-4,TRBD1,TGTGCCAGCAGTTTAACAGGGGCCACTGAAGCTTTCTTT,CASSLTGATEAFF
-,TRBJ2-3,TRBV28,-,TGTGCCAGCAGTGCCCGGGACCCCCGTGTTCCAGATACGCAGTATTTT,CASSARDPRVPDTQYF
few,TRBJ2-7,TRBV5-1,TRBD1,TGCGCCAGCAGTCAAAATCCGGGACAGGGGTTCACCTACGAGCAGTACTTC,CASSQNPGQGFTYEQYF
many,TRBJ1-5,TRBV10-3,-,TGTGCCATCAGGGCAGAGGGAGAGCCCCAGCATTTT,CAIRAEGEPQHF
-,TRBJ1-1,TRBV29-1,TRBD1,TGCAGCGTTGGAAGACAGGGTTGGAACACTGAAGCTTTCTTT,CSVGRQGWNTEAFF
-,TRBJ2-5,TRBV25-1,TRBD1,TGTGCCAGCAGTGGCATACCAGGGGGTCGAGAGACCCAGTACTTC,CASSGIPGGRETQYF
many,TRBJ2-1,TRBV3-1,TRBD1,TGTGCCAGCAGCCCCGGGACAGGGGCAGAGATCTTCTACAATGAGCAGTTCTTC,CASSPGTGAEIFYNEQFF
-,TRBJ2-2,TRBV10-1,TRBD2,TGCGCCAGCGGGGATCCGGGGACTACGAACACCGGGGAGCTGTTTTTT,CASGDPGTTNTGELFF
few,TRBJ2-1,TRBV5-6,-,TGTGCCAGCAGCTTGGGGTTGGTCTACAATGAGCAGTTCTTC,CASSLGLVYNEQFF
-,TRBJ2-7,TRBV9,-,TGTGCCAGCAGCGTAGATCCCAGGGGTTACGAGCAGTACTTC,CASSVDPRGYEQYF
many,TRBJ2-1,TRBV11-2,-,TGTGCCAGCAGCTTAGAGCTTGCGGAATACAATGAGCAGTTCTTC,CASSLELAEYNEQFF
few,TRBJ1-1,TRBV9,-,TGTGCCAGCAGCGTAGTGGGGGACACTGAAGCTTTCTTT,CASSVVGDTEAFF
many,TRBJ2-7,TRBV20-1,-,TGCAGTGCTTTTCCGGGACAAACCTACGAGCAGTACTTC,CSAFPGQTYEQYF
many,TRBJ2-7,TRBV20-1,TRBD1,TGCAGTGCTAGATCCACAGGGGAAGAGTTTTACGAGCAGTACTTC,CSARSTGEEFYEQYF
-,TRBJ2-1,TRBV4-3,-,TGCGCCAGCAGCCAAGATTTCCGGGGGACTTCCTACAATGAGCAGTTCTTC,CASSQDFRGTSYNEQFF
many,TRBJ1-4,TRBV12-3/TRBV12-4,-,TGTGCCAGCAGCCCAGGCAGGGTTAATGAAAAACTGTTTTTT,CASSPGRVNEKLFF
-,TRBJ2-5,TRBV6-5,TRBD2,TGTGCCAGCAGTCGACTAGCCCGAGGTGTGGAGACCCAGTACTTC,CASSRLARGVETQYF
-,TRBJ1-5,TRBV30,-,TGTGCCTGGAGCAGGGACACTCAGCCCCAGCATTTT,CAWSRDTQPQHF
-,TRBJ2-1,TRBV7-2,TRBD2,TGTGCCAGCAGTCCTGGACTAGCCTACAATGAGCAGTTCTTC,CASSPGLAYNEQFF
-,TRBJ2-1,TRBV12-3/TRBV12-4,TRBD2,TGTGCCAGCAGTTTATTGACTAGCGGAGACAATGAGCAGTTCTTC,CASSLLTSGDNEQFF
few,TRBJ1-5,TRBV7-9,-,TGTGCCAGCAGCTTAGACAGGCCGGTTAGCAATCAGCCCCAGCATTTT,CASSLDRPVSNQPQHF
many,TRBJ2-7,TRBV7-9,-,TGTGCCAGCAGCTTACAACCCGGTGGAGAGCAGTACTTC,CASSLQPGGEQYF
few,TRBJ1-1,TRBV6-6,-,TGTGCCACCTCCAGGGGAGGGGTGAACACTGAAGCTTTCTTT,CATSRGGVNTEAFF
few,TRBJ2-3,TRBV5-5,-,TGTGCCAGCAGCTTGAAGGATCTTACGCAGTATTTT,CASSLKDLTQYF
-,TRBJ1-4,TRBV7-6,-,TGTGCCAGCAGCTCCGGACACTCGGAAGAACTGTTTTTT,CASSSGHSEELFF
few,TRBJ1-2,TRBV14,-,TGTGCCAGCAGCCTGGGATGGGGGAACTATGGCTACACCTTC,CASSLGWGNYGYTF
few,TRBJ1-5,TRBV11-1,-,TGTGCCAGCAGCTTAGCGCAGGGACAGCCCCAGCATTTT,CASSLAQGQPQHF
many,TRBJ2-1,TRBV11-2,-,TGTGCCAGCAGCTTATCGGGCTATGAGCAGTTCTTC,CASSLSGYEQFF
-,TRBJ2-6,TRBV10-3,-,TGTGCCATCAGTGATGCCACCTCTGGGGCCAACGTCCTGACTTTC,CAISDATSGANVLTF
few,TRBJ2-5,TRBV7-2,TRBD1,TGTGCCAGCAGCGAGGGGACAGTCCCGCAAGAGACCCAGTACTTC,CASSEGTVPQETQYF
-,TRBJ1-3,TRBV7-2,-,TGTGCCAGCAGCTGGGGGAGGAGCTCTGGAAACACCATATATTTT,CASSWGRSSGNTIYF
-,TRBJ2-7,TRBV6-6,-,TGTGCCAGCAGGAGCGGCACCTACGAGCAGTACTTC,CASRSGTYEQYF
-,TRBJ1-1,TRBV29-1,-,TGCAGCGTTCCGGGGCCTACCACGTCCGAAGCTTTCTTT,CSVPGPTTSEAFF
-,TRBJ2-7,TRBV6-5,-,TGTGCCAGCAGTTCCGTATGGGGCAGAGGCTCCTACGAGCAGTACTTC,CASSSVWGRGSYEQYF
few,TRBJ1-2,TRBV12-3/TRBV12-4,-,TGTGCCAGCAGGTACACAGGGTCTGGCTACACCTTC,CASRYTGSGYTF
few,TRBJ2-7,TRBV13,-,TGTGCCAGCAGCTTATTTGGCGGGTCGGGAATGAGCGAGCAGTACTTC,CASSLFGGSGMSEQYF
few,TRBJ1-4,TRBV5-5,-,TGTGCCAGCAGCCCAGGAGGTACATCTGAAAAACTGTTTTTT,CASSPGGTSEKLFF
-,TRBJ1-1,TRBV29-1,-,TGCAGCGTTGTGTCCGGGGACACTGAAGCTTTCTTT,CSVVSGDTEAFF
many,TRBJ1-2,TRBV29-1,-,TGCAGCGTCGGGACAACGACCTATGGCTACACCTTC,CSVGTTTYGYTF
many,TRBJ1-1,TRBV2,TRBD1,TGTGCCAGGCGGCCCCTGACAGGGGACACTGAAGCTTTCTTT,CARRPLTGDTEAFF